A single sample gave rise to the 30 T cell receptor beta chains below, sequenced in a study of neurological immune-mediated disorders. TCRdb reanalysed the 5' RACE reads using MiXCR and keeps one entry per CDR3 protein. The data contain roughly 60,000 distinct CDR3 sequences, approximately 3.7% of them seen just once; the ten biggest clones take up under 2.5%. Sequences were obtained from PBMCs. These receptors were taken from a woman aged 45-60 years with multiple sclerosis.

The table lists this clonotype with many counts. The chain joins TRBV12-3 or TRBV12-4 to TRBJ1-2, with D uncertain. The CDR3 has 13 amino acids. Trimming removed 5 bases from V and 7 bases from J, with 14 bases in between. The CDR3 DNA reads as TGTGCCAGCAGTCTCAATGGACGGCCTGGCTACACCTTC. It encodes CASSLNGRPGYTF.

This clonotype was observed many times. The V gene is TRBV20-1, the J gene TRBJ1-1, with D uncertain. The germline CDR1 and CDR2 sequences are DFQATT and SNEGSKA (reference sequence). The CDR3 runs 18 residues. Deletions cut 0 bases from V and 5 bases from J, with 25 bases between. The CDR3 sequence is CSARDNRPSLSQLTEAFF. The CDR3 nucleotides are TGCAGTGCTAGAGATAATAGACCCTCTCTCTCTCAGTTGACTGAAGCTTTCTTT.

In its sample, this clonotype was seen many times. This chain connects TRBV15 to TRBJ2-1; TRBD2 matches 12 bases. CDR3 size: 15 residues. Germline CDR1 reads LNHNV; CDR2 reads YYDKDF (reference sequence). Trimming took 3 bases from V and 7 from J; bases not matched to a gene: 4. For the CDR3, the DNA is TGTGCCACCAGCAGGTTGACTAGCGGGAGTAATGAGCAGTTCTTC. Translating gives CATSRLTSGSNEQFF.

Comments on this clonotype: Just one base apart from a much larger clone, this may be a read error. This sequence joins TRBV14 and TRBJ2-3; D tentatively fits TRBD1 or TRBD2 (5 bases each). CDR1 SGHDN and CDR2 FVKESK come from the germline V gene. The germline V and J ends were trimmed by 0 bases and 0 bases, with 16 bases remaining between them. The CDR3 consists of 18 residues. The CDR3 bases are TGTGCCAGCAGCCAAGATTGGGTTACGGGGACCAGCACAGATACGCAGTATTTT. It is translated as CASSQDWVTGTSTDTQYF.

This clonotype was counted at least ten times. The chain combines TRBV20-1 with TRBJ2-1; 7 nucleotides align to TRBD2. V was clipped by 5 bases and J by 0 bases; unmatched bases: 4. The V gene's germline CDR1 is DFQATT and CDR2 SNEGSKA (reference sequence). The CDR3 consists of 14 residues. The CDR3 DNA sequence: TGCAGTGCTCATCTAGCGGCCTCCTACAATGAGCAGTTCTTC. This translates into CSAHLAASYNEQFF.

This clonotype has a handful of counts. The CDR3 sequence is CSASTTNTEAFF. For the CDR3, the DNA is TGCAGTGCCAGTACTACGAACACTGAAGCTTTCTTT. The J gene is TRBJ1-1, the V gene TRBV20-1; D uncertain. The germline V and J ends were trimmed by 6 bases and 1 base, with 9 bases remaining between them. The germline V gene encodes CDR1 DFQATT and CDR2 SNEGSKA (reference sequence). The CDR3 runs to 12 residues.

This clonotype has at least ten counts. The rearrangement uses TRBV12-3 or TRBV12-4 and TRBJ1-5; D might be TRBD1 (6 bases). The CDR3 is 14 amino acids. Trimming stripped 6 bases from V and 5 bases from J, with 14 bases between. The CDR3 spells CASSRTDIDQPQHF. CDR3 sequence (DNA): TGTGCCAGCAGCCGGACAGACATCGATCAGCCCCAGCATTTT.

This clonotype has a count of ten or more. The chain carries TRBV7-3 and TRBJ2-3; TRBD2 aligns across 7 bases. J gave up 2 bases and V 0 bases, and 5 bases lay outside the gene matches. The CDR3 runs 16 residues. The germline CDR1 and CDR2 sequences are SGHTA and FQGTGA. CDR3 protein: CASSLTGSGATDTQYF. The CDR3 region has the DNA TGTGCCAGCAGCTTAACGGGAAGCGGGGCCACAGATACGCAGTATTTT.

The CDR3 DNA sequence: TGTGCCAGCAGCCTCTACCTCGGCAGAAAGAATAATAAAGAGACCCAGTACTTC. It translates to CASSLYLGRKNNKETQYF. This chain joins TRBV11-2 and TRBJ2-5; D unresolved. The CDR3 extends over 18 amino acids. Germline V gene lookup returns CDR1 SGHAT and CDR2 FQNNGV. The V end lost 5 bases, the J end lost 3 bases, and 25 bases lay between the germline ends. Full variable domain (rest looked up from reference TRBV11-2 and TRBJ2-5): EAGVAQSPRYKIIEKRQSVAFWCNPISGHATLYWYQQILGQGPKLLIQFQNNGVVDDSQLPKDRFSAERLKGVDSTLKIQPAKLEDSAVYLCASSLYLGRKNNKETQYFGPGTRLLVL.

This clonotype was seen only a few times. This may stem from a read error, because a much larger clone lies one nucleotide away. The V call is TRBV6-2 or TRBV6-3, the J call TRBJ2-7, with 8 bases identical to TRBD2. The CDR3 is made up of 14 amino acids. Per germline, CDR1 MNHEY and CDR2 SVGEGT. V was clipped by 6 bases and J by 2 bases; unmatched bases: 6. CDR3 in DNA: TGTGCCAGCAGCCCGGGGGGGACGCCCTACGAGCAGTACTTC. It translates to CASSPGGTPYEQYF.

There are many counts of this clonotype. This chain uses TRBV6-1 with TRBJ2-6; D is unresolved. The V gene lost 1 base and the J gene lost 2 bases, with 3 bases spanning the gap. The CDR3 length is 14 residues. The germline gives CDR1 MNHNS, CDR2 SASEGT. The CDR3 bases are TGTGCCAGCAGTGAAGGGCCTGGGGCCAACGTCCTGACTTTC. It encodes CASSEGPGANVLTF.

This clonotype was seen ten or more times. The chain has TRBV5-6 and TRBJ2-3; D not resolved. Trimming took 3 bases from V and 7 from J, leaving 9 bases between them. This CDR3 has 12 residues. Per germline, CDR1 SGHDT and CDR2 YYEEEE. CDR3: CASSSQGNTQYF. The CDR3 DNA is TGTGCCAGCAGCTCCCAAGGGAATACGCAGTATTTT.

This clonotype is deemed medium-sized. The DNA of the CDR3 is TGTGCCAGCAGCCTCCCCCCCGGGACTAGCGGAGAGACCCAGTACTTC. This gives the protein CASSLPPGTSGETQYF. The V and J genes are TRBV3-1 and TRBJ2-5; TRBD2 aligns across 11 bases. The J segment lost 4 bases and the V segment lost 4 bases, leaving 8 bases of the junction unmatched. CDR1 is LGHDT and CDR2 is YNNKEL in the germline V gene (reference sequence). The CDR3 extends over 16 amino acids.

This clonotype was observed at least ten times. The CDR3 coding sequence is TGTGCCAGCAGCTTAGCGCTAACAGGGGGTACTGAAGCTTTCTTT. As protein: CASSLALTGGTEAFF. The chain recombines TRBV7-2 with TRBJ1-1, with 8 bases aligning to TRBD1. The J segment lost 5 bases and the V segment lost 0 bases, leaving 5 bases of the junction unmatched. CDR1 and CDR2 from the germline V gene are SGHTA and FQGNSA. CDR3 length: 15 amino acids. Filled out from reference TRBV7-2 and TRBJ1-1, the complete variable domain reads GAGVSQSPSNKVTEKGKDVELRCDPISGHTALYWYRQSLGQGLEFLIYFQGNSAPDKSGLPSDRFSAERTGGSVSTLTIQRTQQEDSAVYLCASSLALTGGTEAFFGQGTRLTVV.

This clonotype occurred a few times. Being one base from a much bigger clone, this may be a read error. This chain uses TRBV29-1 with TRBJ2-5; D not resolved. The ends were cut back, 3 bases at V and 4 bases at J, with 9 bases in the middle. The CDR3 is 12 amino acids. Germline V lookup: CDR1 SQVTM, CDR2 ANQGSEA. CDR3 DNA: TGCAGCGTTGAGGAAATCGGAGAGACCCAGTACTTC. Translation: CSVEEIGETQYF.

This clonotype was detected many times. V usage is TRBV4-3 and J usage is TRBJ2-2; possible D gene TRBD2, 6 bases. V lost 6 bases, J lost 3 bases, and 14 bases lay in between. Germline V CDR1 and CDR2: LGHNA, YSLEER. CDR3 length: 15 residues. The CDR3 bases are TGCGCCAGCAGGCGACTAGTAAAAGACACCGGGGAGCTGTTTTTT. Encoded protein: CASRRLVKDTGELFF.

In this sample, this clonotype turned up many times. The J gene is TRBJ1-1, the V gene TRBV5-1; possible D gene TRBD1, 6 bases. The germline V and J ends were trimmed by 3 bases and 2 bases, with 14 bases remaining between them. The germline gives CDR1 SGHRS, CDR2 YFSETQ. This CDR3 comprises 15 residues. The CDR3, as DNA: TGCGCCAGCAGCTCGTTCGACAGGCCTAACACTGAAGCTTTCTTT. Translation: CASSSFDRPNTEAFF.

This clonotype came up many times. The rearrangement links TRBV20-1 to TRBJ2-3, with 12 bases matching TRBD2. Germline V gives CDR1 DFQATT, CDR2 SNEGSKA (reference sequence). The V gene end was trimmed by 3 bases and the J gene end by 4 bases; junction bases not matched to a gene: 8. This CDR3 spans 16 amino acids. CDR3 protein: CSASHRTSGIPDTQYF. CDR3 bases: TGCAGTGCTAGTCATAGGACTAGCGGGATCCCAGATACGCAGTATTTT.

This clonotype has only a few counts. The chain is built from TRBV20-1 and TRBJ2-3, with 10 bases fitting TRBD2. Germline V CDR1 and CDR2: DFQATT, SNEGSKA (reference sequence). The CDR3 runs 16 residues. The trim removed 5 bases at V and 0 bases at J, leaving 8 bases unmatched. The CDR3 loop reads CSAGTGTSASTDTQYF. DNA for the CDR3: TGCAGTGCTGGAACCGGGACTAGCGCTAGCACAGATACGCAGTATTTT.

This clonotype turned up a few times. V and J are TRBV5-5 and TRBJ1-4; no clear D. The V end lost 4 bases, the J end lost 0 bases, and 10 bases lay between the germline ends. The CDR3 covers 15 residues. Per germline, CDR1 SGHKS and CDR2 YYEKEE (reference sequence). CDR3 sequence (DNA): TGTGCCAGCAGCCCCAGATTTACAACTAATGAAAAACTGTTTTTT. Protein sequence: CASSPRFTTNEKLFF. Full variable domain (rest looked up from reference TRBV5-5 and TRBJ1-4): DAGVTQSPTHLIKTRGQQVTLRCSPISGHKSVSWYQQVLGQGPQFIFQYYEKEERGRGNFPDRFSARQFPNYSSELNVNALLLGDSALYLCASSPRFTTNEKLFFGSGTQLSVL.

This clonotype was detected many times. The rearrangement uses TRBV5-1 and TRBJ2-2; 8 bases align to TRBD1. This CDR3 comprises 14 residues. The germline V gene has CDR1 SGHRS and CDR2 YFSETQ. V trimming: 1 base; J trimming: 7 bases; junction bases outside the gene matches: 3. CDR3 in amino acids: CASSLRQGNGELFF. CDR3 DNA sequence: TGCGCCAGCAGCTTGAGACAGGGGAACGGGGAGCTGTTTTTT.

This rearrangement joins TRBV3-1 to TRBJ2-4; no reliable D call. Germline CDR1 is LGHDT and CDR2 is YNNKEL (reference sequence). The V and J ends lost 1 base and 4 bases respectively, with 5 bases between them. The CDR3 length is 13 residues. The CDR3, as DNA: TGTGCCAGCAGCCAAGCAACAAAAAACATTCAGTACTTC. Its translation is CASSQATKNIQYF.

This clonotype appeared many times. This chain uses TRBV20-1 with TRBJ2-7; TRBD2 might be the D (5 bases). Trimming shortened V by 3 bases and J by 0 bases, and 9 bases separated the two germline ends. Germline CDR1 and CDR2: DFQATT and SNEGSKA (reference sequence). The CDR3 is 13 residues long. CDR3 nucleotides: TGCAGTGCTAGGGACTTGAGCTCCTACGAGCAGTACTTC. It translates to CSARDLSSYEQYF.

This clonotype was counted ten times or more. The genes are TRBV20-1 and TRBJ1-2; D call uncertain. Trimming cost V 6 bases and J 1 base, with 12 bases left between them. This CDR3 has 13 amino acids. Germline-derived CDR1 and CDR2 are DFQATT and SNEGSKA (reference sequence). The CDR3 nucleotides read TGCAGTGCAGCAATTGGGAATAACTATGGCTACACCTTC. Protein: CSAAIGNNYGYTF.

The V call is TRBV14, the J call TRBJ2-7, with D possibly TRBD1 on 6 matching bases. The germline CDR1 and CDR2 sequences are SGHDN and FVKESK. This CDR3 is 18 amino acids long. V dropped 1 base and J dropped 6 bases, with 25 bases sitting between them. CDR3 bases: TGTGCCAGCAGCCAAGTAAATGCTTGGCAGGGGCCTTCTGGCGAGCAGTACTTC. Residues: CASSQVNAWQGPSGEQYF.

To note about this clonotype: A junction boundary mismatches the germline segment, possibly from a read error. CDR3 loop: CATIRDRGQTEKLFF. The CDR3 DNA follows: TGTGCCACCATCAGAGACCGGGGACAGACCGAAAAACTGTTTTTT. This rearrangement joins TRBV15 to TRBJ1-4, with 7 positions matching TRBD1. The CDR3 runs 15 residues. CDR1 LNHNV and CDR2 YYDKDF come from the germline V gene (reference sequence).

A few counts support this clonotype. This chain joins TRBV5-6 and TRBJ2-3; D is ambiguous. The CDR3 runs 14 residues. Trimming took 1 base from V and 6 from J, leaving 12 bases between them. The germline gives CDR1 SGHDT, CDR2 YYEEEE. The CDR3 reads CASSLFLLADTQYF. Here the CDR3 DNA reads TGTGCCAGCAGCTTGTTCCTTTTGGCGGATACGCAGTATTTT.

The sample holds many counts of this clonotype. The chain has TRBV7-6 and TRBJ2-7, with 11 bases aligning to TRBD2. V shed 5 bases, J shed 2 bases, and the junction held 8 bases outside the gene matches. Germline CDR1 reads SGHVS; CDR2 reads FNYEAQ. CDR3 length: 16 residues. DNA for the CDR3: TGTGCCAGCAGCCTCTGGGCTAGCGGGAGGACCTACGAGCAGTACTTC. It is translated as CASSLWASGRTYEQYF.

This clonotype was seen ten or more times. Mismatch with germline at one junction end may stem from a read error. The rearrangement joins TRBV7-9 to TRBJ1-2; TRBD1 agrees at 10 bases. The germline V gene encodes CDR1 SEHNR and CDR2 FQNEAQ (reference sequence). The CDR3 runs 15 residues. CDR3 protein: CASSVGQGVNYGYTF. The CDR3 DNA is TGTGCCAGCAGCGTAGGACAGGGGGTTAACTATGGCTACACCTTT.

This clonotype was seen only a few times. V gene TRBV20-1 combines with J gene TRBJ1-2; 7 positions match TRBD1. Germline V gene lookup returns CDR1 DFQATT and CDR2 SNEGSKA (reference sequence). CDR3 length equals 14 residues. Trimming at V came to 1 base and at J to 3 bases, leaving 5 bases not matched to a gene. The CDR3 DNA sequence: TGCAGTGCTAGAGTAAGGACAGGAGACTATGGCTACACCTTC. Translation: CSARVRTGDYGYTF.